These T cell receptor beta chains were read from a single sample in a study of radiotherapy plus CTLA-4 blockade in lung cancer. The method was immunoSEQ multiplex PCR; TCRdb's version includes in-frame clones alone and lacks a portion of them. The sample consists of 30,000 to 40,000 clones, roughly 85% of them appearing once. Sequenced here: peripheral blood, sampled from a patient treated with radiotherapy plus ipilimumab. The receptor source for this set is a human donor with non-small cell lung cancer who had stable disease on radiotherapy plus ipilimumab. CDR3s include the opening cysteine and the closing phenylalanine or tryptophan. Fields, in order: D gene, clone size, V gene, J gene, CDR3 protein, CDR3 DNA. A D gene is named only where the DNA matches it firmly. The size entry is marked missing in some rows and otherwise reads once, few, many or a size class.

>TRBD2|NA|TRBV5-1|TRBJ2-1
CASSPGLADNEQFF
TGCGCCAGCAGCCCGGGACTAGCGGACAATGAGCAGTTCTTC
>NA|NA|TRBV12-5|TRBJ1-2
CASGSRVGHDYTF
TGTGCTAGTGGTTCCAGGGTTGGGCATGACTACACCTTC
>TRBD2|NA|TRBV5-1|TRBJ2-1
CASSPGTSGSLNEQFF
TGCGCCAGCAGCCCAGGGACTAGCGGATCCCTCAATGAGCAGTTCTTC
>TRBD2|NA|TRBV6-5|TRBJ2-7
CASSLLSGGSYEQYF
TGTGCCAGCAGTCTCCTAAGCGGGGGTTCCTACGAGCAGTACTTC
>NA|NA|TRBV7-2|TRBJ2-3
CASSRARGTDTQYF
TGTGCCAGCAGCCGTGCGAGGGGCACAGATACGCAGTATTTT
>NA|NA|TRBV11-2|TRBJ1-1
CASSLVRYTEAFF
TGTGCCAGCAGCTTAGTGCGGTACACTGAAGCTTTCTTT
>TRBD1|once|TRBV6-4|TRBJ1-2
CASSELLAGGSGYGYTF
TGTGCCAGCAGTGAGCTTTTGGCAGGGGGCTCGGGGTATGGCTACACCTTC
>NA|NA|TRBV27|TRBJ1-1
CASSLSRGGNTEAFF
TGTGCCAGCAGTTTATCCCGGGGGGGGAACACTGAAGCTTTCTTT
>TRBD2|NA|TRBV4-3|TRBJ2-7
CASSQGRGLANEQYF
TGCGCCAGCAGCCAAGGGAGGGGACTAGCAAACGAGCAGTACTTC
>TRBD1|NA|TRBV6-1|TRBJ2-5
CASIQGAQETQYF
TGTGCCAGCATTCAGGGGGCCCAAGAGACCCAGTACTTC
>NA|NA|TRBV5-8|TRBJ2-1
CASSQVNEQFF
TGTGCCAGCAGCCAGGTTAATGAGCAGTTCTTC
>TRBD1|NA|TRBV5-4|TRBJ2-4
CASSLAGTGGIQYF
TGTGCCAGCAGCTTGGCGGGGACAGGGGGCATTCAGTACTTC
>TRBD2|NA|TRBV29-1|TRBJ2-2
CSVGPTSGRAGNTGELFF
TGCAGCGTGGGACCCACTAGCGGGAGGGCCGGGAACACCGGGGAGCTGTTTTTT
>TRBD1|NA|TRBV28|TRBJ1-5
CASRRDRGRANQPQHF
TGTGCCAGCAGACGGGACAGGGGAAGGGCCAATCAGCCCCAGCATTTT
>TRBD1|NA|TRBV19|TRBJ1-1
CASTPSYVGGYWNTEAFF
TGTGCCAGTACCCCTTCGTATGTAGGGGGCTACTGGAACACTGAAGCTTTCTTT
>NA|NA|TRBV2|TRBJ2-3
CASSESELKADTQYF
TGTGCCAGCAGTGAAAGCGAGCTGAAAGCAGATACGCAGTATTTT